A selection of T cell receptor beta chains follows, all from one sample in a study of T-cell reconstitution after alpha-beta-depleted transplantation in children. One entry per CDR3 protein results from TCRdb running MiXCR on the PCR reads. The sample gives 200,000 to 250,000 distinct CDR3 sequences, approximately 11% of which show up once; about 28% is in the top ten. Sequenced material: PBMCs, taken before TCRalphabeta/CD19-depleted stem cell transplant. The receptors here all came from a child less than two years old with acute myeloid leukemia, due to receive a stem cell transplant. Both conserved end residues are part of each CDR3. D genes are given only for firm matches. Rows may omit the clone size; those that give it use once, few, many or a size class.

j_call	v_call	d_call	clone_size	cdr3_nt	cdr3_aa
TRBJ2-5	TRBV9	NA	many	TGTGCCAGCATGGGGAGGCCGGGGACCCAGTACTTC	CASMGRPGTQYF
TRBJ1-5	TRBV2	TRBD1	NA	TGTGCCAGCAGTGAAGCGCTTCGACAGGGGGATCAGCCCCAGCATTTT	CASSEALRQGDQPQHF
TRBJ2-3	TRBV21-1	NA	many	TGTGCCAGCAGCAGGGGGCCAGATACGCAGTATTTT	CASSRGPDTQYF
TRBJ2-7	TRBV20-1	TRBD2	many	TGCAGTGCTACTACCGGGACTAGCTTGGAGGAGCAGTACTTC	CSATTGTSLEEQYF
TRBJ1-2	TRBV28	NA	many	TGTGCCAGCAGTTCCTTCACCGGGGGCACTAACTATGGCTACACCTTC	CASSSFTGGTNYGYTF
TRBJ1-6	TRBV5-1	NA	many	TGCGCCAGCAGCTTGGGCTCCTATAATTCACCCCTCCACTTT	CASSLGSYNSPLHF
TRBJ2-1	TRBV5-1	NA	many	TGCGCCAGCAGCTTGCTGGACTTAACGGACAATGAGCAGTTCTTC	CASSLLDLTDNEQFF
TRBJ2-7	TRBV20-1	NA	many	TGCAGTGCCAAAGGACTAAACTACGAGCAGTACTTC	CSAKGLNYEQYF
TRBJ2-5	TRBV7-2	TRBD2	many	TGTGCCAGCAGCCCAAAGACTAGCGGGCCTCAAGAGACCCAGTACTTC	CASSPKTSGPQETQYF
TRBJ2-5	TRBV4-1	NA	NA	TGTGCCATGGGCCGTCGGGGAGGAGAGGAGACCCAGTACTTC	CAMGRRGGEETQYF
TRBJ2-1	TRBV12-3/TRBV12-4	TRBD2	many	TGTGCCAGCAGCCTTTTAAGCGGGGGAGGAGCCTACAATGAGCAGTTCTTC	CASSLLSGGGAYNEQFF
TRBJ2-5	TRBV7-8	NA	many	TGTGCCAGCAGCCAATCCAGGGAGGAGACCCAGTACTTC	CASSQSREETQYF
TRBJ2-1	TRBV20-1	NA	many	TGCAGTGCTAGGACGGCTTACAATGAGCAGTTCTTC	CSARTAYNEQFF
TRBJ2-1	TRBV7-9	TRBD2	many	TGTGCCAGCAGCTCCTTTTCCGGGACTAGCGCACACGAGCAGTTCTTC	CASSSFSGTSAHEQFF
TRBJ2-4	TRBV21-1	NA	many	TGTGCCAGCAGCAAAACTCCCCAGCCTTCTAGCGGGAAAAACATTCAGTACTTC	CASSKTPQPSSGKNIQYF
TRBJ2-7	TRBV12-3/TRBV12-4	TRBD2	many	TGTGCCAGCAGTTTGGCGGGAGTAAGCTACGAGCAGTACTTC	CASSLAGVSYEQYF